The subject of this entry is one T cell receptor (beta chain). Germline CDR1 reads SGHNT; CDR2 reads YYREEE (reference sequence). J gave up 3 bases and V 4 bases, and 9 bases lay outside the gene matches. The CDR3 has 16 residues. This sample is drawn from a study of T cell changes during pregnancy in multiple sclerosis. The repertoire was sequenced with immunoSEQ multiplex PCR; TCRdb's copy has only in-frame clones and lacks some. The table includes about 47,000 clones, over 85% detected once. This receptor was identified in a female donor with multiple sclerosis, enrolled in a pregnancy study. The sequencing used peripheral blood, collected in the first trimester of pregnancy. The chain carries TRBV5-4 and TRBJ1-2; 10 bases map to TRBD1. The CDR3 reads CASSAGWDRGYYGYTF. Written as DNA, the CDR3 is TGTGCCAGCAGCGCCGGATGGGACAGGGGCTACTATGGCTACACCTTC.